Reported below is one TCR beta chain. The antigen is not known. This entry belongs to a study of chemoradiotherapy in HPV16-positive cancers. Study-wide context: Candidate HPV-specific clones and shared TCR motifs came from two HPV16-positive patients.

General study points: Non-HPV-specific T cells did not expand in tumors during treatment, whereas candidate HPV-specific clones and E7-related motifs did.

Over chemoradiotherapy, repertoires were sampled more than once. Sequenced by immunoSEQ multiplex PCR; TCRdb stores in-frame clones only, minus some. There are approximately 12,000 clones in the sample; around 87% occur only once, and about 2.4% lies in the top ten. There are 15 residues in the CDR3. Per the germline V gene, CDR1 is MNHEY and CDR2 is SVGAGI. V dropped 5 bases and J dropped 7 bases, with 20 bases sitting between them. This sample comprised blood, obtained from a patient who underwent chemoradiotherapy. The sequence was collected from a human donor with HPV-associated anogenital cancer. This chain joins TRBV6-5 and TRBJ1-2; a weak D match, TRBD1 (6 bases). This CDR3 reads CASSKTSPGGSGYTF. The CDR3 DNA sequence: TGTGCCAGCAGTAAAACGTCACCGGGGGGCAGTGGCTACACCTTC.